This T cell receptor (beta chain) was captured by sequencing in a study of blood T cell repertoires in COVID-19 (dated by TCRdb to 2020 to 2022). For the study in its entirety: Samples from collaborators originated in the United States, Italy and Spain and spanned both the acute and convalescent phases of COVID-19. The material from the prospective study consisted of cDNA or gDNA derived from T cells, B-cell-depleted T cells, or PBMCs. Deeply sampled blood TCRbeta repertoires from subjects exposed to, actively infected with, or recovered from COVID-19 were included in the dataset. The repertoires were made available in a free public database intended to serve as a resource for research on the immune response to SARS-CoV-2. The samples were drawn from the first 160 participants of the ongoing ImmuneRACE study and from some 1,300 subjects provided by 6 global collaborators. A de-identified subject ID, COVID-19 status, age in years and sex were almost always included in the sample metadata. HLA class I and class II types, where available, came from metadata supplied by the sample provider rather than from assay-based typing. What the research found in general, with its limitations: The amount of clinical and demographic metadata varied by source and participant and was provided uncurated.

In the germline V gene, CDR1 corresponds to MDHEN and CDR2 to SYDVKM. There are 13 amino acids in the CDR3, from cysteine to phenylalanine inclusive. Only the CDR3 region is kept as DNA, spanning 39 bases read in frame from base 1. V gives up 1 base and J gives up 6 bases, and the segment between their germline ends measures 6 bases. TCRbeta CDR3 regions were amplified from genomic DNA by means of the immunoSEQ Assay, a bias-controlled multiplex PCR. The original pipeline was this. Nucleated cell counts per sample were estimated from amplification of reference gene primers within the assay. Sequence reads were collapsed and filtered to measure the absolute abundance of every unique TCRbeta CDR3 rearrangement. Productive Simpson clonality was computed per sample as the square root of Simpson's diversity index over productive rearrangements. TCRdb retrieved this table from immuneACCESS and kept in-frame rearrangements only. Not all clones are present; in checked studies, unresolved V genes account for under half, and no reason is known for the remainder. The V and J calls and clone size come from that table; D and trimming were worked out from the DNA. The sample table shows some 85,000 clones, and approximately 84% are seen once. The leading ten clones occupy 6.3% of the sample.

One collaborating source in Seattle enrolled patients during active infection and followed them longitudinally through the course of disease. Collaborating institutions collected whole blood in K2EDTA tubes following their own protocols. For TCRbeta analysis, collaborators shipped samples in one of three forms: frozen whole blood, isolated PBMCs, or DNA extracted from either of those sample types. Note on this clone: Its antigen is unknown. No much larger clone is present one base from it, and per-base qualities are unavailable.

The sequence joins TRBV28 to TRBJ2-2; the D gene lacks a confident call. The TCR originated in a man between 70 and 80 years old with COVID-19, enrolled during active disease. The sequenced material came from peripheral blood. DNA sequence: TGTGCCAGCAGTTTATCTGTCCCCGGGGAGCTGTTTTTT. It encodes CASSLSVPGELFF.